This T cell receptor (beta chain) was found in a study of T cell responses to AZD1222 COVID-19 vaccine. Method: immunoSEQ multiplex PCR; TCRdb's copy keeps in-frame clones and lacks some. The table has roughly 77,000 clones, about 92% seen once. The CDR3 contains 17 residues. V shed 4 bases, J shed 4 bases, and the junction held 10 bases outside the gene matches. Looked up from germline, CDR1 is MNHEY and CDR2 is SMNVEV (reference sequence). This sequence originates from an adult who received the AZD1222 COVID-19 vaccine. The rearrangement links TRBV27 to TRBJ1-1, with 12 positions matching TRBD1. This material consisted of peripheral blood, taken 28 days after the second AZD1222 dose. The CDR3 nucleotides read TGTGCCAGCAGTTCGTCCGGGACAGGGGGCCTGGGCACTGAAGCTTTCTTT. Its translation is CASSSSGTGGLGTEAFF.